This T cell receptor beta chain was found in a study of T-cell memory formation after mild COVID-19. Turning to the study itself: Largely, TCR clusters stayed within a single donor.

With respect to this clonotype: Its specificity is not known.

A 5'RACE reaction primed in the constant segment made cDNA libraries of TCR alpha and TCR beta, and these carried sample barcodes and UMIs. TCRdb used MiXCR to reprocess the 5' RACE reads, holding one entry per CDR3 protein. Of about 180,000 distinct CDR3 sequences listed, about 18% are singletons. The study, taken as a whole, reports: Contracting CD4+ clones were located mainly in CM and EM, and CD8+ clones in EMRA. Cross-reactive memory seemingly joined, as some responding clones were found in pre-infection memory.

The CDR3 length is 14 residues. The V and J ends lost 6 bases and 0 bases, in that order; junction bases with no gene match: 4. The V gene's germline CDR1 is SQVTM and CDR2 ANQGSEA. The chain couples TRBV29-1 to TRBJ1-3, with 8 bases identical to TRBD1. This receptor was identified in a man younger than 35 who had mild COVID-19 (a few samples of this study predate the infection). Cell type and time point are not known. The sequenced sample was PBMCs or a T cell subset sorted from them (not recorded which). In DNA, the CDR3 is TGCAGCGTGGGGGACAGGAGCTCTGGAAACACCATATATTTT. Residues: CSVGDRSSGNTIYF.